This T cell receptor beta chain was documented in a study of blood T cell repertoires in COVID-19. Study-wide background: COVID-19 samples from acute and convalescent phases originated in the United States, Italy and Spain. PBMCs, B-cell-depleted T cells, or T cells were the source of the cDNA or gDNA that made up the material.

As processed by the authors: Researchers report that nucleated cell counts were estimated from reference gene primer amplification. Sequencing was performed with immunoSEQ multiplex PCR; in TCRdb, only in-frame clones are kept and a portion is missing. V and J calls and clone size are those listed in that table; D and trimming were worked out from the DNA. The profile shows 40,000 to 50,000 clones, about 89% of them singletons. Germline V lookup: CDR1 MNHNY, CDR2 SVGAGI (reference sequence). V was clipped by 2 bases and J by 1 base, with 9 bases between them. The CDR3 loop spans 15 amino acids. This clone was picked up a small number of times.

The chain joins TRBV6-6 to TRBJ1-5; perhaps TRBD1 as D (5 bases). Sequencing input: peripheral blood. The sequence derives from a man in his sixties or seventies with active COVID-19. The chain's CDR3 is CASSYETASNQPQHF. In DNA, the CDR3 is TGTGCCAGCAGTTACGAGACAGCGAGCAATCAGCCCCAGCATTTT.